The entry below describes one TCR beta chain. As yet, its antigen is unknown. The sample is drawn from a study of shared clonotypes between healthy human individuals. Overall study context: Per donor, three plates held CD4 naive cells, three held CD4 memory, two held CD8 naive and one held CD8 memory.

The CDR3 covers 13 residues. Germline lookup yields CDR1 SGHDT and CDR2 YYEEEE. Trimming cost V 4 bases and J 6 bases, with 12 bases left between them. The naive CD8 subset, CD45RO-negative cells positively selected for CCR7, excluded terminally differentiated effector memory CD45RA+ cells. Per the authors' pipeline: ImmunoSEQ supplied junction-only sequences lacking quality scores, so filtering was different. Some clones are missing from TCRdb's copy, which holds only in-frame ones; the method was immunoSEQ multiplex PCR. For V, J and clone size, that table is used; D and trimming come from the DNA. The table has about 2 million clones, about 95% seen once; the top ten hold 0.85% to 1.3%. Overall study findings and caveats: As a rule, naive subsets had a larger estimated richness than memory subsets. Even with large depth, rarefaction showed that sorted-subset sequencing was incomplete.

The chain has TRBV5-6 and TRBJ2-3; the D is unclear. Sequenced: naive CD8+ T cells sorted from blood. This TCR was sampled from a man aged 18 to 30 in good health. The CDR3 DNA is TGTGCCAGCAGCCCCTCGTCCTGGGATACGCAGTATTTT. Protein product: CASSPSSWDTQYF.